This T cell receptor (beta chain) was found in a study of blood T cell repertoires in COVID-19 (dated by TCRdb to about 2020). As for the study more broadly: Samples covering the acute and convalescent phases of COVID-19 were provided by collaborators in the United States, Italy and Spain. HLA class I and class II types, where available, came from metadata supplied by the sample provider rather than from assay-based typing. The sample metadata nearly always contained a de-identified subject ID, COVID-19 status, age in years and sex. The material from the prospective study consisted of cDNA or gDNA derived from T cells, B-cell-depleted T cells, or PBMCs. Deeply sampled blood TCRbeta repertoires from subjects exposed to, actively infected with, or recovered from COVID-19 were included in the dataset. A freely available public database, intended as a resource for researchers studying the immune response to SARS-CoV-2, is where the repertoires were released. The samples were drawn from two sources: the first 160 participants of the ongoing ImmuneRACE study, and fewer than 1,500 subjects contributed by 6 global collaborators.

This clone was recorded once. There is no known antigen for this receptor. Within one base of it there is no much larger clone, and no base qualities were kept. TCRbeta CDR3 regions were amplified from genomic DNA by means of the immunoSEQ Assay, a bias-controlled multiplex PCR. As for the authors' bioinformatics: The number of nucleated cells in each sample was estimated from the amplification of reference gene primers within the assay. Sequence reads were collapsed and filtered to measure the absolute abundance of every unique TCRbeta CDR3 rearrangement. For each sample, productive Simpson clonality was calculated as the square root of Simpson's diversity index across productive rearrangements. TCRdb took over this immuneACCESS table, retaining in-frame rearrangements with V and J assigned. Such tables are incomplete; in checked studies, under half of the missing clones stem from an unresolved V gene, and the remainder is unexplained. That table gives V, J and clone size, and the DNA gave D and trimming. Here the sample has roughly 100,000 clones; 69% occur a single time. The top ten clonotypes cover approximately 6.3% of the sample.

V loses 0 bases, J loses 13 bases, and the germline ends lie 15 bases apart. From its cysteine to its phenylalanine, the CDR3 spans 13 amino acids. Just the 39-base CDR3 DNA is kept, in frame starting at base 1. Based on the germline V gene, the CDR1 and CDR2 sequences are MNHNS and SASEGT. The investigation overall reported the following: The amount of clinical and demographic metadata varied by source and participant and was provided uncurated.

Collaborating institutions collected whole blood in K2EDTA tubes following their own protocols. Collaborator samples were shipped for TCRbeta analysis as frozen whole blood, isolated PBMCs, or DNA extracted from either sample type. The V gene is TRBV6-1 and the J gene is TRBJ2-5; confidence is insufficient to name the D gene. Sequenced input: peripheral blood. The clonotype originates from a man older than 75 with acute or convalescent COVID-19. The CDR3 corresponds to CASSEATSRKRYF. The sequence in DNA is TGTGCCAGCAGTGAAGCTACCTCCAGGAAACGGTACTTC.